The text below deals with one TCR beta chain. Its cognate antigen has yet to be identified. Instrument on record: Illumina HiSeq 2000. TCR beta cDNA libraries were prepared using 5'RACE template switching, which introduced a universal primer site and unique molecular identifiers. cDNA synthesis was primed from the TCR beta constant segment and was followed by two successive PCR amplification steps. The paper's processing steps were these. MIGEC was used to demultiplex reads and group reads by UMI, and MiTCR was used to assemble and quantify clonotypes. To exclude erroneous sequences, any TCR cDNA sequence not supported by at least two reads was discarded. Downstream repertoire analysis used the tcR package, and clonotypes were matched across fractions by CDR3 nucleotide sequence plus V segment. VDJmatch was used to annotate antigen specificity against VDJdb, with one amino acid substitution in CDR3 permitted. TCRdb reprocessed the reads into one record per CDR3 protein sequence, lacking DNA. The V and J calls were determined by TCRdb, not by the authors. The sample table on file contains 150,000 to 170,000 distinct CDR3 sequences. The top ten clonotypes cover approximately 35% of the sample.

This sample is drawn from a study of T cells expressing NK-cell markers (TCRdb year 2020). For context, the study as a whole: In sorted CD3+CD56+NKG2C+, CD3+CD56+NKG2C- and CD3+CD56-NKG2C+ T-cell subsets from several donors, TCR beta-chain repertoires were profiled. Seven of the eight sequenced donors were HCMV-seropositive and one was HCMV-seronegative. The study sequenced eight donors, all healthy volunteers chosen at random: three men and five women. The libraries were sequenced on Illumina HiSeq 2000/2500, MiSeq or NextSeq, producing 2 x 150 bp reads. Results and caveats for the whole study, not just this receptor: It remained unclear whether the expanded NKG2C-expressing T cell clones were specific for HCMV antigens. For more than 5 donors, the dominant CD3+CD56+NKG2C+ clonotypes were among the top 10 CD8+ clonotypes and accounted for 1.0-7.0% of CD8+ T cells. Those dominant clonotypes were again the most abundant among CD3+CD56-NKG2C+ cells in a handful of donors, at about 25-65%.

Reading from cysteine to phenylalanine, the CDR3 counts 14 amino acids. The entry carries no DNA sequence. To determine HCMV serostatus, a commercial ELISA kit was used to detect HCMV-specific IgG in serum. Peripheral blood mononuclear cells were isolated from blood by Ficoll density gradient centrifugation. Material: blood T cells: a sorted CD56 or NKG2C T cell subset, CD4+ or CD8+ T cells, or bulk PBMC T cells (not recorded which). The TCR originated in a woman aged 45-65 years in good health. Donor details come from another sample of the same person, matched by shared clones. This chain joins TRBV12-3 or TRBV12-4 to TRBJ2-1; the D gene TCRdb calls, TRBD2, cannot be checked with no DNA. The CDR3 protein is CASSLTGGVNEQFF.